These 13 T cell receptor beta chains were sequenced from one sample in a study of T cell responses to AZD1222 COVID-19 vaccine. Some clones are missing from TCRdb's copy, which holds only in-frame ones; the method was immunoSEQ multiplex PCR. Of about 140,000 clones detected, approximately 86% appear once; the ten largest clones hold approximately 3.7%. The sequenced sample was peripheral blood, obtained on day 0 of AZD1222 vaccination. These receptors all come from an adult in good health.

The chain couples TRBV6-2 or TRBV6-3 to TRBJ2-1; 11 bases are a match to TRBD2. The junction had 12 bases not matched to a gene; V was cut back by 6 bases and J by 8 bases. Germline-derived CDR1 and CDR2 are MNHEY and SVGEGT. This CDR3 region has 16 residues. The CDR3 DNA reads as TGTGCCAGCAGCCCTATTGGGACTAGCGGCTCCCATGAGCAGTTCTTC. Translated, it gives CASSPIGTSGSHEQFF.

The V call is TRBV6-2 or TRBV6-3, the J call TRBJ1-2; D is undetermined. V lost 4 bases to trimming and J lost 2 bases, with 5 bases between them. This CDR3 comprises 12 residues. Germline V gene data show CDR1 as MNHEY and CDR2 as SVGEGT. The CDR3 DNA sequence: TGTGCCAGCAGTTTCCAGAACTATGGCTACACCTTC. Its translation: CASSFQNYGYTF.

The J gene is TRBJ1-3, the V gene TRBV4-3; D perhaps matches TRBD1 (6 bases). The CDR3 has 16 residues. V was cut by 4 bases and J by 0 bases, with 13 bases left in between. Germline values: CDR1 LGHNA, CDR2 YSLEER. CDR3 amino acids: CASSLSDSVSGNTIYF. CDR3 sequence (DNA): TGCGCCAGCAGCCTCTCGGACAGTGTCTCTGGAAACACCATATATTTT.

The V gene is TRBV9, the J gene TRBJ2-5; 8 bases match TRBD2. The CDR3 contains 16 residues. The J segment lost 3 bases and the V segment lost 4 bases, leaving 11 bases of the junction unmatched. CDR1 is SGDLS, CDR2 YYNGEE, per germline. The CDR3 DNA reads TGTGCCAGCAGCATGTACAGCGGGAGTGGCGAAGAGACCCAGTACTTC. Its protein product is CASSMYSGSGEETQYF.

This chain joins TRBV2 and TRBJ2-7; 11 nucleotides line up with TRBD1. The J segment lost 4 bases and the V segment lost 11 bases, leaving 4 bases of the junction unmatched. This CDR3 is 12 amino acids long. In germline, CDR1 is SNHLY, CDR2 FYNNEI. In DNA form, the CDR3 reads TGTGCCTTGGGACAGGGGGTTTACGAGCAGTACTTC. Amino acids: CALGQGVYEQYF. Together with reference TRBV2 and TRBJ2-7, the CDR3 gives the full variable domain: EPEVTQTPSHQVTQMGQEVILRCVPISNHLYFYWYRQILGQKVEFLVSFYNNEISEKSEIFDDQFSVERPDGSNFTLKIRSTKLEDSAMYFCALGQGVYEQYFGPGTRLTVT.

CDR3 nucleotides: TGTGCCAGCAGCCGGGACAGGGACCACGGCTACACCTTC. It specifies CASSRDRDHGYTF. The chain employs TRBV5-6 and TRBJ1-2; 9 bases line up with TRBD1. The CDR3 consists of 13 residues. V was pared by 4 bases and J by 8 bases, with 6 bases of the junction left unmatched. Germline values: CDR1 SGHDT, CDR2 YYEEEE. The full variable domain, its missing parts supplied by reference TRBV5-6 and TRBJ1-2, is DAGVTQSPTHLIKTRGQQVTLRCSPKSGHDTVSWYQQALGQGPQFIFQYYEEEERQRGNFPDRFSGHQFPNYSSELNVNALLLGDSALYLCASSRDRDHGYTFGSGTRLTVV.

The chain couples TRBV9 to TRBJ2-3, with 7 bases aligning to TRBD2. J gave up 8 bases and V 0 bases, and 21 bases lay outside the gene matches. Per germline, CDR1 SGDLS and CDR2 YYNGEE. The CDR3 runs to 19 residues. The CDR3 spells CASSVVAFSGAGVPGTQYF. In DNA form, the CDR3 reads TGTGCCAGCAGCGTAGTAGCATTCAGTGGGGCGGGAGTCCCCGGTACGCAGTATTTT.

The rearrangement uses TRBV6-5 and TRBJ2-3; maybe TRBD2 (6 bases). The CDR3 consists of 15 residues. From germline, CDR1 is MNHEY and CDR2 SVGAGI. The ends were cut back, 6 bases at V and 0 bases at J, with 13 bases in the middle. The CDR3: CASRDYSGSTDTQYF. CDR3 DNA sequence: TGTGCCAGCAGGGATTATAGCGGCAGCACAGATACGCAGTATTTT.

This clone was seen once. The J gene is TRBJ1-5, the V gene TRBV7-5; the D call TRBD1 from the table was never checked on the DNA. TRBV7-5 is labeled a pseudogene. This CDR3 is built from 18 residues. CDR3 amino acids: CVRSLESGQGAFHQPQHF. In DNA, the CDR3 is TGTGTCAGAAGCTTAGAGTCCGGACAGGGGGCTTTCCATCAGCCCCAGCATTTT.

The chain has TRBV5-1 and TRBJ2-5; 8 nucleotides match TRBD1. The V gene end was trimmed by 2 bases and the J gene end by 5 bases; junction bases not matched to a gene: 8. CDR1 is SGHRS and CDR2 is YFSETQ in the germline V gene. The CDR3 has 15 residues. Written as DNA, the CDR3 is TGCGCCAGCAGCTTAGTCGACAGGGGCGAGGAGACCCAGTACTTC. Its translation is CASSLVDRGEETQYF.

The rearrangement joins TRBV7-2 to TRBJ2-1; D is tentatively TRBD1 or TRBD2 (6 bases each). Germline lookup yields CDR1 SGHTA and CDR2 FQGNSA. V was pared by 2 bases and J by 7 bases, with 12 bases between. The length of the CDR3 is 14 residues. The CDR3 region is CASSLWRRGNEQFF. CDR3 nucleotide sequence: TGTGCCAGCAGCTTATGGCGGAGGGGGAATGAGCAGTTCTTC.

This CDR3 reads CASSPSPGDQETQYF. In nucleotides, the CDR3 is TGTGCCAGCAGCCCTAGTCCAGGGGACCAAGAGACCCAGTACTTC. The rearrangement uses TRBV9 and TRBJ2-5, with a weak D call TRBD1 (6 bases). The ends were cut back, 4 bases at V and 0 bases at J, with 13 bases in the middle. Germline assignment: CDR1 SGDLS and CDR2 YYNGEE. CDR3 length equals 15 residues.

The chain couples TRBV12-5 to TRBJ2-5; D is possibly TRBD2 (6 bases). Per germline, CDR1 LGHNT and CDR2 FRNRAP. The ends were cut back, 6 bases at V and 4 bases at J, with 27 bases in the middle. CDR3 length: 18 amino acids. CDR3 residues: CASGFVGTPERRLETQYF. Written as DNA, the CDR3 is TGTGCTAGTGGATTCGTAGGGACTCCAGAAAGGAGGTTAGAGACCCAGTACTTC.